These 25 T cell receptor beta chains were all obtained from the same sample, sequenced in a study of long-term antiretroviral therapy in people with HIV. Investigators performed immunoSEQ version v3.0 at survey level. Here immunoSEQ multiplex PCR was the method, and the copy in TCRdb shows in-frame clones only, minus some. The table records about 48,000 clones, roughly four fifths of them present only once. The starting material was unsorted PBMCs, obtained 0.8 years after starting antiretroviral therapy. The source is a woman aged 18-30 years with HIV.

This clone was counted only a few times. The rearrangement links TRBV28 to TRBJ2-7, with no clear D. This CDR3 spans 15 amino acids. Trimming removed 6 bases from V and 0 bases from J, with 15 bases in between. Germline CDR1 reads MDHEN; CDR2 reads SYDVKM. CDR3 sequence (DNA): TGTGCCAGCAGGCTCTTTACCTCAAGCTCCTACGAGCAGTACTTC. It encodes CASRLFTSSSYEQYF.

The CDR3 is CASSHRGDYEQYF. The CDR3, as DNA: TGTGCCAGCAGCCACAGGGGAGACTACGAGCAGTACTTC. The rearrangement uses TRBV11-3 and TRBJ2-7; 7 bases align to TRBD1. Per the germline V gene, CDR1 is SGHNT and CDR2 is YENEEA. Trimming took 5 bases from V and 3 from J; bases not matched to a gene: 4. The CDR3 is 13 residues long.

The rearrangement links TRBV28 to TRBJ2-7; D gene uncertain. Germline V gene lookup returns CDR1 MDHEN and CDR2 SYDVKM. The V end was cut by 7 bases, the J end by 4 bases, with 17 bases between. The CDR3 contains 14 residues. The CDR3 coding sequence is TGTGCCAGCAACGGGTTCACATCTCGGTACGAGCAGTACTTC. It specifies CASNGFTSRYEQYF.

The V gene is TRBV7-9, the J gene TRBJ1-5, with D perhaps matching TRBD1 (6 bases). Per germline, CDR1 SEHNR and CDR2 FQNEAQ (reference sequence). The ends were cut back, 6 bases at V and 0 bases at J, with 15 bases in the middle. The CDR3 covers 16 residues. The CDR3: CASSSGQSNSNQPQHF. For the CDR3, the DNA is TGTGCCAGCAGTTCCGGACAGTCCAATAGCAATCAGCCCCAGCATTTT.

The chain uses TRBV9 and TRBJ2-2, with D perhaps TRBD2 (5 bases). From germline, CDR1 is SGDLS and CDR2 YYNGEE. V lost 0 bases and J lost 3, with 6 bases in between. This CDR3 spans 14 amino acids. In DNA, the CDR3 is TGTGCCAGCAGCGTAGGGGGAGACACCGGGGAGCTGTTTTTT. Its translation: CASSVGGDTGELFF. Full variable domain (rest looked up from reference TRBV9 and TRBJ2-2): DSGVTQTPKHLITATGQRVTLRCSPRSGDLSVYWYQQSLDQGLQFLIQYYNGEERAKGNILERFSAQQFPDLHSELNLSSLELGDSALYFCASSVGGDTGELFFGEGSRLTVL.

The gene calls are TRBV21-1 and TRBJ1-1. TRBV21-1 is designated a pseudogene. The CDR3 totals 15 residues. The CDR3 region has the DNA TGTGCCAGCAGCAAGGGGACGGGGGAGACCACTGAAGCTTTCTTT. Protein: CASSKGTGETTEAFF.

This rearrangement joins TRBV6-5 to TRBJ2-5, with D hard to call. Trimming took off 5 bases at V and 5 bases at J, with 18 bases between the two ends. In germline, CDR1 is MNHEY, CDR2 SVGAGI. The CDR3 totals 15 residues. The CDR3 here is CASSPRPSLGETQYF. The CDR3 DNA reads TGTGCCAGCAGTCCGCGGCCTTCACTCGGGGAGACCCAGTACTTC.

The CDR3 DNA is TGTGCCAGCAGCTCACAGGGGTTCTCCTACGAGCAGTACTTC. Protein product: CASSSQGFSYEQYF. This chain connects TRBV5-5 to TRBJ2-7, with 7 nucleotides matching TRBD1. CDR3 length: 14 amino acids. Germline CDR1 is SGHKS and CDR2 is YYEKEE (reference sequence). The V segment lost 3 bases and the J segment 0 bases; nucleotides outside the gene matches: 3.

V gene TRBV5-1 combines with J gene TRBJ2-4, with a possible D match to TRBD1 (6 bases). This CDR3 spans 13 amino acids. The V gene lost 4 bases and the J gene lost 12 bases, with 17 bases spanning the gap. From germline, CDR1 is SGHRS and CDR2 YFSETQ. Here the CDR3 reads CASSPTGSDAQYF. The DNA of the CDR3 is TGCGCCAGCAGCCCGACAGGCTCCGACGCTCAGTACTTC.

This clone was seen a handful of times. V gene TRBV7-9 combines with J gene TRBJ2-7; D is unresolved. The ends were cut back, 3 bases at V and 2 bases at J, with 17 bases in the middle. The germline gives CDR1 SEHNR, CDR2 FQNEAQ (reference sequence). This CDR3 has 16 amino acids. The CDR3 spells CASSFVGTKGTYEQYF. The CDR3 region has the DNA TGTGCCAGCAGCTTCGTGGGAACTAAAGGTACCTACGAGCAGTACTTC.

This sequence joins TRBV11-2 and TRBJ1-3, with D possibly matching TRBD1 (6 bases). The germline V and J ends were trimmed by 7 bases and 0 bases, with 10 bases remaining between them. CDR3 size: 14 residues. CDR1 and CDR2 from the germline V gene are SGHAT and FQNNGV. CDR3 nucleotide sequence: TGTGCCAGCACCCAGGGGAGCTCTGGAAACACCATATATTTT. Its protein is CASTQGSSGNTIYF.

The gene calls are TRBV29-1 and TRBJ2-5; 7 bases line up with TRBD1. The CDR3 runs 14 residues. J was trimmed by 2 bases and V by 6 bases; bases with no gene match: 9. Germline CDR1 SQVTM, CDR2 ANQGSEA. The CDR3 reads CSVTYTGAQETQYF. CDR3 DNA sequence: TGCAGCGTCACATATACAGGGGCACAAGAGACCCAGTACTTC. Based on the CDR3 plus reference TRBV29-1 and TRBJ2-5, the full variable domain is SAVISQKPSRDICQRGTSLTIQCQVDSQVTMMFWYRQQPGQSLTLIATANQGSEATYESGFVIDKFPISRPNLTFSTLTVSNMSPEDSSIYLCSVTYTGAQETQYFGPGTRLLVL.

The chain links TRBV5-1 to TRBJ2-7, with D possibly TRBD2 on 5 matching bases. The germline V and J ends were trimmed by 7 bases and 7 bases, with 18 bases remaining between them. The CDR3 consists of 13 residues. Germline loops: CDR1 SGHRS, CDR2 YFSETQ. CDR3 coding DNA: TGCGCCAGCGGAGCGGAGAGTCTACGAGAGCAGTACTTC. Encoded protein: CASGAESLREQYF.

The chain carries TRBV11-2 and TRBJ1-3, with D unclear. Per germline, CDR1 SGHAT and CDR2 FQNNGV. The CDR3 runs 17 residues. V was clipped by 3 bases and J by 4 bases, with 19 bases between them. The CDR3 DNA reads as TGTGCCAGCAGCTTTACCACTCCGGGCACTGCCGGAAACACCATATATTTT. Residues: CASSFTTPGTAGNTIYF.

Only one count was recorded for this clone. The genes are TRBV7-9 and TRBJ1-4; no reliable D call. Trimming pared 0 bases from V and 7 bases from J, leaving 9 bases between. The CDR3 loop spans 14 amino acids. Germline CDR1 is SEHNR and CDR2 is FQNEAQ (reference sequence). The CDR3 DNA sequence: TGTGCCAGCAGCTTAGCCACCCGAAGTGAAAAACTGTTTTTT. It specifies CASSLATRSEKLFF.

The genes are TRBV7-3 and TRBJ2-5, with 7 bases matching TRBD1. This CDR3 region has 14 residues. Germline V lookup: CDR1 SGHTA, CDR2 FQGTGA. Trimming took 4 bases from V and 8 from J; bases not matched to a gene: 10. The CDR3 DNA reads TGTGCCAGCAGCTCCCCGGGACAGCTCAGCACCCAGTACTTC. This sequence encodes CASSSPGQLSTQYF.

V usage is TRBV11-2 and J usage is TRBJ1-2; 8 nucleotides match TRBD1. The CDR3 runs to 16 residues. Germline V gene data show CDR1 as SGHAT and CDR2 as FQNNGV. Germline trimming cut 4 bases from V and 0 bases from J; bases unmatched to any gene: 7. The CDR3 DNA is TGTGCCAGCAGCTCACCCAACAGGGGGGCTAACTATGGCTACACCTTC. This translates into CASSSPNRGANYGYTF. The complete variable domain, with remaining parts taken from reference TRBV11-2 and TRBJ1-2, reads EAGVAQSPRYKIIEKRQSVAFWCNPISGHATLYWYQQILGQGPKLLIQFQNNGVVDDSQLPKDRFSAERLKGVDSTLKIQPAKLEDSAVYLCASSSPNRGANYGYTFGSGTRLTVV.

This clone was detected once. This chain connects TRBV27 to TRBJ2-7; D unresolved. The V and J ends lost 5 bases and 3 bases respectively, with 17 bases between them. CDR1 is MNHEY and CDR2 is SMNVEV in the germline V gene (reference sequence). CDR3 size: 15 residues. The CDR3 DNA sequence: TGTGCCAGCAGTGTCGACTTAGACCCCATCTACGAGCAGTACTTC. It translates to CASSVDLDPIYEQYF.

CDR3 residues: CASSLDRVAGGGKNIQYF. In nucleotides, the CDR3 is TGTGCCAGCAGCTTAGATCGGGTAGCGGGAGGGGGCAAAAACATTCAGTACTTC. The rearrangement uses TRBV7-9 and TRBJ2-4; 11 positions agree with TRBD2. V dropped 1 base and J dropped 3; count of bases not matched to a gene: 8. Looked up from germline, CDR1 is SEHNR and CDR2 is FQNEAQ (reference sequence). The CDR3 has 18 amino acids.

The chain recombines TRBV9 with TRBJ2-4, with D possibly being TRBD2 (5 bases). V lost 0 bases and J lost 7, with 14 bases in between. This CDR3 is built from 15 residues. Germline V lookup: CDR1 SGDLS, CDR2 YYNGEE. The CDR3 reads CASSVEVGIGNIQYF. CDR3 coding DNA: TGTGCCAGCAGCGTAGAGGTCGGGATAGGGAACATTCAGTACTTC. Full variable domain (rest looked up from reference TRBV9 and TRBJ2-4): DSGVTQTPKHLITATGQRVTLRCSPRSGDLSVYWYQQSLDQGLQFLIQYYNGEERAKGNILERFSAQQFPDLHSELNLSSLELGDSALYFCASSVEVGIGNIQYFGAGTRLSVL.

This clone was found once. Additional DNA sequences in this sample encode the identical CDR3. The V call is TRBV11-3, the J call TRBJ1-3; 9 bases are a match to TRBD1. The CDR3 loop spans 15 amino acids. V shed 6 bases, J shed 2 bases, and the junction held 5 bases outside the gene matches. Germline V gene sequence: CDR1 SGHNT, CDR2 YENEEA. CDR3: CASSPGQGPGNTIYF. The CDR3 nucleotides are TGTGCCAGCAGTCCGGGACAGGGCCCTGGAAACACCATATATTTT.

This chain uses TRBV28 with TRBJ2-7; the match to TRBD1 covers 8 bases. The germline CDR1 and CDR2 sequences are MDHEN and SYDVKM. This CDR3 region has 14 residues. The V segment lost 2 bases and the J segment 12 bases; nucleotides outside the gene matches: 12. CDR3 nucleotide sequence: TGTGCCAGCAGTTTAACCGGGACAGGTCCTGTTTGGTACTTC. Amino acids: CASSLTGTGPVWYF.

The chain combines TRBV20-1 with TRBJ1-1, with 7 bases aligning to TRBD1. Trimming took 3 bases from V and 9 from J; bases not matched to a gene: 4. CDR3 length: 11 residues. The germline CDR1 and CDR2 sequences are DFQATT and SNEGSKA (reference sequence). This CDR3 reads CSASQGVKAFF. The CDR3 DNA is TGCAGTGCTAGTCAGGGGGTTAAAGCTTTCTTT.

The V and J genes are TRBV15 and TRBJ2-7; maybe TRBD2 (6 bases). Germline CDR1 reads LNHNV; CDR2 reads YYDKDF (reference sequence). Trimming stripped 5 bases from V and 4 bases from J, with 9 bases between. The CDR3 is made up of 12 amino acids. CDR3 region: CATSLGRYEQYF. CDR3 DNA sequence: TGTGCCACCAGCCTGGGGAGGTACGAGCAGTACTTC.

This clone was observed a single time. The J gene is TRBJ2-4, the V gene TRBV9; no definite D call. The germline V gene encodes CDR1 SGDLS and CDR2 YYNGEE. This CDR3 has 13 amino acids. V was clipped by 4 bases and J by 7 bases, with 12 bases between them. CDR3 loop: CASSTGRGNIQYF. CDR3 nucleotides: TGTGCCAGCAGCACCGGACGCGGCAACATTCAGTACTTC.